This record covers a single T cell receptor beta chain. The CDR3 covers 15 residues. Germline trimming cut 2 bases from V and 1 base from J; bases unmatched to any gene: 2. Germline V gives CDR1 SGHKS, CDR2 YYEKEE (reference sequence). This specimen comes from a study of shared clonotypes between healthy human individuals. Study at large: The study enrolled two women and three men aged 18 to 49.

CD4+ cell separation produced CD45RA+ naive and CD45RA-negative memory subsets. Only in-frame clones appear in the TCRdb table, and some are missing; sequencing was by immunoSEQ multiplex PCR. Counted here are approximately 980,000 clones, about 80% occurring once; the ten biggest clones make up about 1.5%. The receptor's source is a man in his late teens or twenties in good health. The chain employs TRBV5-5 and TRBJ1-1; 10 bases align to TRBD1. Sequencing was performed on memory CD4+ T cells sorted from blood. Regarding subset: CD45RA-negative fraction. The CDR3 loop is CASSLRTGGNTEAFF. CDR3 DNA: TGTGCCAGCAGCTTACGGACAGGGGGGAACACTGAAGCTTTCTTT.